These 22 T cell receptor beta chains share one sample of origin, sequenced in a study of blood T cell repertoires in COVID-19. Clones were read by immunoSEQ multiplex PCR, and TCRdb kept only the in-frame ones, dropping some. This table holds approximately 150,000 clones, around 84% found once. The sample taken for sequencing was peripheral blood. Receptors were obtained from a human donor with acute or convalescent COVID-19. The donor label of this sample is uncertain.

The rearrangement links TRBV6-6 to TRBJ2-1; D unclear. CDR3 size: 13 residues. V dropped 2 bases and J dropped 5 bases, with 7 bases sitting between them. Per the germline V gene, CDR1 is MNHNY and CDR2 is SVGAGI (reference sequence). The CDR3 DNA sequence: TGTGCCAGCAGTTACCTCCAGGACAATGAGCAGTTCTTC. Amino acid sequence: CASSYLQDNEQFF.

This sequence joins TRBV5-1 and TRBJ2-1; a weak D match, TRBD1 (7 bases). From germline, CDR1 is SGHRS and CDR2 YFSETQ. V lost 0 bases, J lost 7 bases, and 29 bases lay in between. CDR3 length equals 20 residues. CDR3 protein: CASSLDLVGGQGGAGNEQFF. The DNA for the CDR3 is TGCGCCAGCAGCTTGGATTTGGTGGGCGGCCAGGGGGGCGCTGGAAATGAGCAGTTCTTC.

The rearrangement uses TRBV25-1 and TRBJ1-2; D is uncertain. The V end lost 6 bases, the J end lost 3 bases, and 5 bases lay between the germline ends. Germline V lookup: CDR1 MGHDK, CDR2 SYGVNS. This CDR3 has 11 amino acids. Written as DNA, the CDR3 is TGTGCCAGCAGCGGGTACTATGGCTACACCTTC. Its protein is CASSGYYGYTF.

The chain links TRBV4-2 to TRBJ2-4; D is possibly TRBD2 (6 bases). Trimming took off 2 bases at V and 0 bases at J, with 11 bases between the two ends. The CDR3 has 16 residues. CDR1 is LGHNA, CDR2 YNFKEQ, per germline. CDR3 coding DNA: TGTGCCAGCAGCCAATTGGGGGGTATAGCCAAAAACATTCAGTACTTC. Translated: CASSQLGGIAKNIQYF.

This chain connects TRBV6-1 to TRBJ2-7; D is unresolved. Germline loops: CDR1 MNHNS, CDR2 SASEGT. V lost 3 bases and J lost 3, with 9 bases in between. This CDR3 comprises 13 residues. The CDR3: CASSETTVYEQYF. The CDR3 DNA is TGTGCCAGCAGTGAGACAACCGTCTACGAGCAGTACTTC.

J is TRBJ2-7 and V is TRBV5-5, with TRBD1 identical over 7 bases. The CDR3 spans 15 residues. Germline V lookup: CDR1 SGHKS, CDR2 YYEKEE (reference sequence). Unmatched junction bases numbered 9, after V lost 4 bases and J lost 2 bases. In DNA form, the CDR3 reads TGTGCCAGCAGCCCAGGAAGAGACAGGGCCTACGAGCAGTACGTC. Residues: CASSPGRDRAYEQYV.

This clone was seen a single time. The genes are TRBV6-6 and TRBJ1-2, with 8 nucleotides matching TRBD1. The V gene's germline CDR1 is MNHNY and CDR2 SVGAGI (reference sequence). The V segment lost 2 bases and the J segment 5 bases; nucleotides outside the gene matches: 10. This CDR3 is built from 16 residues. CDR3 bases: TGTGCCAGCAGTTACCGAGGGCAGGGGGCGGGATATGGCTACACCTTC. It codes for CASSYRGQGAGYGYTF.

V gene TRBV7-9 combines with J gene TRBJ1-1; no definite D call. V was cut by 5 bases and J by 2 bases, with 12 bases left in between. CDR1 is SEHNR and CDR2 is FQNEAQ in the germline V gene (reference sequence). The CDR3 is made up of 14 amino acids. In DNA form, the CDR3 reads TGTGCCAGCAGCCCACCCGAGGGAAACACTGAAGCTTTCTTT. Protein: CASSPPEGNTEAFF.

The chain uses TRBV6-2 or TRBV6-3 and TRBJ1-5; TRBD1 agrees at 7 bases. The trim removed 2 bases at V and 1 base at J, leaving 5 bases unmatched. The CDR3 has 16 amino acids. Germline CDR1 reads MNHEY; CDR2 reads SVGEGT. DNA for the CDR3: TGTGCCAGCAGTTACGAGGCAGGGGGAAGCAATCAGCCCCAGCATTTT. This encodes CASSYEAGGSNQPQHF.

This clone appeared a few times. Mismatch with germline at one junction end may stem from a read error. This sequence joins TRBV7-9 and TRBJ2-7; D ambiguous. This CDR3 contains 12 residues. Per the germline V gene, CDR1 is SEHNR and CDR2 is FQNEAQ (reference sequence). This chain's CDR3 is CASSLVTGRVDF. CDR3 sequence (DNA): TGTGCCAGCAGCTTAGTAACTGGTCGGGTGGACTTC.

The chain joins TRBV11-3 to TRBJ2-1, with TRBD1 identical over 8 bases. V was clipped by 1 base and J by 5 bases; unmatched bases: 7. This CDR3 has 16 amino acids. In germline, CDR1 is SGHNT, CDR2 YENEEA. The CDR3 nucleotides read TGTGCCAGCAGCTTAGGAGGACAGGGAGTTAACAATGAGCAGTTCTTC. It translates to CASSLGGQGVNNEQFF.

Only a few counts were recorded for this clone. The gene calls are TRBV28 and TRBJ1-5; D is possibly TRBD1 (6 bases). The CDR3 is made up of 17 amino acids. V was shortened by 7 bases and J by 4 bases, with 23 bases between the two germline ends. CDR1 is MDHEN, CDR2 SYDVKM, per germline. CDR3 sequence: CASKVGLGTRWNQPQHF. DNA for the CDR3: TGTGCCAGCAAAGTCGGTCTAGGGACACGATGGAATCAGCCCCAGCATTTT. The whole variable domain, remainder taken from reference TRBV28 and TRBJ1-5, is DVKVTQSSRYLVKRTGEKVFLECVQDMDHENMFWYRQDPGLGLRLIYFSYDVKMKEKGDIPEGYSVSREKKERFSLILESASTNQTSMYLCASKVGLGTRWNQPQHFGDGTRLSIL.

The CDR3 loop is CASSPRTGINEQFF. The CDR3 region has the DNA TGTGCCAGCAGTCCCCGGACAGGGATCAATGAGCAGTTCTTC. The V gene is TRBV2, the J gene TRBJ2-1, with 8 bases lining up with TRBD1. Per germline, CDR1 SNHLY and CDR2 FYNNEI. The CDR3 totals 14 residues. With V trimmed by 5 bases and J by 6 bases, 6 bases remained unmatched.

The CDR3 reads CASRGGWSTEAFF. CDR3 nucleotides: TGTGCCAGCAGAGGAGGTTGGAGCACTGAAGCTTTCTTT. This chain connects TRBV27 to TRBJ1-1; D ambiguous. The CDR3 is made up of 13 amino acids. Germline V lookup: CDR1 MNHEY, CDR2 SMNVEV (reference sequence). Trimming cost V 6 bases and J 4 bases, with 12 bases left between them.

The V call is TRBV11-2, the J call TRBJ2-3; 14 nucleotides align to TRBD2. Germline V gives CDR1 SGHAT, CDR2 FQNNGV. This CDR3 is 18 amino acids long. The J segment lost 5 bases and the V segment lost 0 bases, leaving 7 bases of the junction unmatched. The CDR3 region is CASSLDVGLAGGGDTQYF. The CDR3 DNA sequence: TGTGCCAGCAGCTTAGACGTTGGACTAGCGGGGGGCGGAGATACGCAGTATTTT.

The DNA of the CDR3 is TGTGCCAGCTCACCGGGACAGGGTAATAGAAACACCATATATTTT. The encoded protein is CASSPGQGNRNTIYF. The chain employs TRBV18 and TRBJ1-3, with TRBD1 matching 9 bases. The CDR3 runs to 15 residues. CDR1 and CDR2 (germline): KGHSH, LQKENI. The V and J ends lost 3 bases and 5 bases, in that order; junction bases with no gene match: 5.

The V call is TRBV14, the J call TRBJ1-1; D is possibly TRBD1 (5 bases). Germline loops: CDR1 SGHDN, CDR2 FVKESK. CDR3 size: 17 residues. Between the trimmed V and J ends, which lost 5 bases and 2 bases, there was a span of 21 bases. In nucleotides, the CDR3 is TGTGCCAGCAGCTTTTTTCAGGGTGTTGGGACTAACACTGAAGCTTTCTTT. Translation: CASSFFQGVGTNTEAFF.

The V gene is TRBV7-2, the J gene TRBJ1-1; perhaps TRBD1 as D (5 bases). This CDR3 is built from 14 residues. CDR1 is SGHTA and CDR2 is FQGNSA in the germline V gene. V was trimmed by 0 bases and J by 3 bases, leaving 8 bases between them. DNA for the CDR3: TGTGCCAGCAGCTTAGCGGAGGGGTACACTGAAGCTTTCTTT. It codes for CASSLAEGYTEAFF.

V and J are TRBV7-9 and TRBJ1-1, with D possibly TRBD1 on 5 matching bases. The germline CDR1 and CDR2 sequences are SEHNR and FQNEAQ (reference sequence). Between the trimmed V and J ends, which lost 1 base and 7 bases, there was a span of 13 bases. There are 14 residues in the CDR3. CDR3 region: CASSLGLTVDEAFF. Here the CDR3 DNA reads TGTGCCAGCAGCTTAGGCCTGACAGTGGATGAAGCTTTCTTT.

This chain links TRBV2 with TRBJ1-3; tentative D call: TRBD1 (5 bases). Trimming pared 6 bases from V and 2 bases from J, leaving 17 bases between. The germline V gene encodes CDR1 SNHLY and CDR2 FYNNEI. This CDR3 is 16 amino acids long. CDR3 coding DNA: TGTGCCAGCAGGTCCCAACCTCAGGGTACTGGAAACACCATATATTTT. Encoded protein: CASRSQPQGTGNTIYF.

V usage is TRBV7-9 and J usage is TRBJ2-1; 7 bases fit TRBD2. This CDR3 has 15 residues. V dropped 3 bases and J dropped 4; count of bases not matched to a gene: 6. Germline CDR1 and CDR2: SEHNR and FQNEAQ (reference sequence). CDR3 sequence reads: CASSFGTSAYNEQFF. The CDR3 nucleotides are TGTGCCAGCAGCTTTGGCACTAGCGCTTACAATGAGCAGTTCTTC.

V is TRBV28 and J is TRBJ1-2; D uncertain. Between the trimmed V and J ends, which lost 2 bases and 8 bases, there was a span of 12 bases. Germline V gene data show CDR1 as MDHEN and CDR2 as SYDVKM. The CDR3 sequence is 13 residues long. The CDR3 protein is CASSLTASGGYTF. CDR3 nucleotides: TGTGCCAGCAGTTTAACGGCCAGCGGGGGCTACACCTTC.